What follows are 27 T cell receptor beta chains derived from one specimen sequenced in a study of blood T cell repertoires in COVID-19. Profiling relied on immunoSEQ multiplex PCR, and the TCRdb table lists in-frame clones only, not all of them. The sample has 95,000 to 110,000 clones, around 86% seen once; the top ten hold around 14%. Material for sequencing was peripheral blood. These receptors were collected from a man between 45 and 60 years old with acute or convalescent COVID-19.

The V call is TRBV7-2, the J call TRBJ2-1, with D perhaps TRBD1 (5 bases). Trimming stripped 5 bases from V and 12 bases from J, with 14 bases between. CDR1 and CDR2 from the germline V gene are SGHTA and FQGNSA. The CDR3 runs 12 residues. The CDR3 loop reads CASSPDSQGQFF. The CDR3 DNA reads as TGTGCCAGCAGCCCCGACTCTCAGGGGCAGTTCTTC.

Concerning this clone itself: The same CDR3 also results from other DNA sequences found in this sample. V usage is TRBV29-1 and J usage is TRBJ2-7, with a tentative D call TRBD1 (6 bases). Trimming shortened V by 1 base and J by 4 bases, and 8 bases separated the two germline ends. Germline loops: CDR1 SQVTM, CDR2 ANQGSEA. The CDR3 length is 12 residues. The CDR3 protein is CSVEGQGYEQYF. The CDR3 bases are TGCAGCGTTGAAGGTCAGGGGTACGAGCAGTACTTC.

Only one count was recorded for this clone. This chain connects TRBV24-1 to TRBJ2-7, with a possible D match to TRBD1 (5 bases). Trimming took 4 bases from V and 3 from J, leaving 15 bases between them. Germline lookup yields CDR1 KGHDR and CDR2 SFDVKD. CDR3 size: 15 residues. In DNA, the CDR3 is TGTGCCACCAGTGAACACAGGACCGCATACTACGAGCAGTACTTC. As protein: CATSEHRTAYYEQYF.

V gene TRBV27 combines with J gene TRBJ1-2; 7 nucleotides line up with TRBD1. J gave up 4 bases and V 6 bases, and 11 bases lay outside the gene matches. CDR3 length: 15 amino acids. CDR1 is MNHEY, CDR2 SMNVEV, per germline (reference sequence). The CDR3 DNA is TGTGCCAGCAGGTTAAAGCCAGGGGGAATCTATGGCTACACCTTC. As protein: CASRLKPGGIYGYTF.

Here the CDR3 reads CASSPGIAVTYEQYF. DNA of the CDR3: TGCGCCAGCAGCCCCGGAATAGCGGTAACTTACGAGCAGTACTTC. The gene calls are TRBV5-1 and TRBJ2-7, with a tentative D call TRBD2 (6 bases). V lost 4 bases and J 4 bases, leaving 18 bases between the germline ends. The CDR3 has 15 residues. Germline values: CDR1 SGHRS, CDR2 YFSETQ.

This clone was seen a handful of times. The chain couples TRBV5-6 to TRBJ2-6; D is ambiguous. Trimming took 2 bases from V and 2 from J, leaving 17 bases between them. The CDR3 totals 18 residues. The germline gives CDR1 SGHDT, CDR2 YYEEEE. The CDR3 DNA is TGTGCCAGCAGCTTAACAACTACAAGAACCCCTGGGGCCAACGTCCTGACTTTC. It is translated as CASSLTTTRTPGANVLTF.

The J gene is TRBJ2-3, the V gene TRBV2, with 9 bases fitting TRBD2. V was clipped by 3 bases and J by 5 bases; unmatched bases: 6. Germline CDR1 is SNHLY and CDR2 is FYNNEI. The CDR3 is 15 residues long. The CDR3 nucleotides read TGTGCCAGCAGTGATCTAGCGGGACGGGAAGATACGCAGTATTTT. Encoded protein: CASSDLAGREDTQYF.

The chain combines TRBV9 with TRBJ2-2; the match to TRBD2 covers 8 bases. V lost 3 bases and J lost 6; bases outside the gene matches: 4. This CDR3 spans 14 amino acids. Germline V CDR1 and CDR2: SGDLS, YYNGEE. CDR3 DNA sequence: TGTGCCAGCAGCGCCACCGGGGGGGCCGGGGAGCTGTTTTTT. It specifies CASSATGGAGELFF.

The CDR3 loop is CASSLSDRGRVGHEQFF. CDR3 DNA: TGTGCCAGCAGCCTAAGCGACCGCGGGAGAGTAGGGCATGAGCAGTTCTTC. The chain combines TRBV14 with TRBJ2-1; 7 nucleotides match TRBD2. The germline V gene encodes CDR1 SGHDN and CDR2 FVKESK. V lost 4 bases and J lost 8; bases outside the gene matches: 17. The CDR3 totals 17 residues. Variable domain in full (rest from reference TRBV14 and TRBJ2-1): EAGVTQFPSHSVIEKGQTVTLRCDPISGHDNLYWYRRVMGKEIKFLLHFVKESKQDESGMPNNRFLAERTGGTYSTLKVQPAELEDSGVYFCASSLSDRGRVGHEQFFGPGTRLTVL.

The chain joins TRBV29-1 to TRBJ2-5; possibly TRBD2 for D (5 bases). V was cut by 7 bases and J by 2 bases, with 11 bases left in between. Germline values: CDR1 SQVTM, CDR2 ANQGSEA. CDR3 length equals 12 residues. The CDR3 sequence: CSAEGGQETQYF. The CDR3 bases are TGCAGCGCAGAGGGCGGTCAAGAGACCCAGTACTTC. The full variable domain, with the rest looked up from reference TRBV29-1 and TRBJ2-5, is SAVISQKPSRDICQRGTSLTIQCQVDSQVTMMFWYRQQPGQSLTLIATANQGSEATYESGFVIDKFPISRPNLTFSTLTVSNMSPEDSSIYLCSAEGGQETQYFGPGTRLLVL.

The chain links TRBV12-3 or TRBV12-4 to TRBJ2-3; D is undetermined. Trimming shortened V by 1 base and J by 3 bases, and 5 bases separated the two germline ends. The CDR3 has 13 residues. This CDR3 is CASSLDRTDTQYF. The CDR3 DNA sequence: TGTGCCAGCAGTTTAGACAGAACAGATACGCAGTATTTT.

The rearrangement uses TRBV27 and TRBJ2-3; D is possibly TRBD2 (6 bases). Germline V lookup: CDR1 MNHEY, CDR2 SMNVEV (reference sequence). The CDR3 is 17 amino acids. The germline V and J ends were trimmed by 6 bases and 4 bases, with 23 bases remaining between them. The CDR3 coding sequence is TGTGCCAGCAGCTATATGGGGAGGAAGGAGAGGTCAGATACGCAGTATTTT. This encodes CASSYMGRKERSDTQYF.

The CDR3 DNA reads TGTGCCAGCAGCCAAGCCGGGACAGGGACCTATGGCTACACCTTC. Protein: CASSQAGTGTYGYTF. The chain is built from TRBV14 and TRBJ1-2, with 9 bases fitting TRBD1. The CDR3 has 15 amino acids. The germline V gene encodes CDR1 SGHDN and CDR2 FVKESK. The V gene end was trimmed by 1 base and the J gene end by 4 bases; junction bases not matched to a gene: 4. Looking up the rest from reference TRBV14 and TRBJ1-2 gives the full variable domain: EAGVTQFPSHSVIEKGQTVTLRCDPISGHDNLYWYRRVMGKEIKFLLHFVKESKQDESGMPNNRFLAERTGGTYSTLKVQPAELEDSGVYFCASSQAGTGTYGYTFGSGTRLTVV.

This chain links TRBV6-5 with TRBJ1-2, with 8 bases matching TRBD1. With V trimmed by 4 bases and J by 6 bases, 1 base remained unmatched. The germline gives CDR1 MNHEY, CDR2 SVGAGI. There are 12 residues in the CDR3. CDR3: CASSLQGDGYTF. Here the CDR3 DNA reads TGTGCCAGCAGTTTACAGGGGGATGGCTACACCTTC.

This clone was seen a handful of times. The chain couples TRBV21-1 to TRBJ2-1; the table calls TRBD1, which could not be checked here. TRBV21-1 constitutes a pseudogene. The CDR3 runs to 18 residues. The CDR3 DNA follows: TGTGCCAGCAGCAAAGTGGGGAAGGGACAGGAGGACTACAATGAGCAGTTCTTC. This encodes CASSKVGKGQEDYNEQFF.

The V gene is TRBV11-2, the J gene TRBJ2-6, with D possibly matching TRBD1 (5 bases). Trimming pared 3 bases from V and 4 bases from J, leaving 13 bases between. The germline gives CDR1 SGHAT, CDR2 FQNNGV. This CDR3 spans 16 amino acids. The CDR3 is CASSLSGHPGANVLTF. The CDR3 DNA reads TGTGCCAGCAGCTTGTCCGGACATCCCGGGGCCAACGTCCTGACTTTC.

The rearrangement uses TRBV24-1 and TRBJ2-1; 7 positions match TRBD2. The V gene's germline CDR1 is KGHDR and CDR2 SFDVKD. The V gene end was trimmed by 1 base and the J gene end by 0 bases; junction bases not matched to a gene: 8. This CDR3 contains 18 residues. The CDR3 nucleotides are TGTGCCACCAGTGATTTCCTAGGCGGGAGTACCTCCTACAATGAGCAGTTCTTC. It specifies CATSDFLGGSTSYNEQFF.

The J gene is TRBJ2-7, the V gene TRBV3-1 (or the pseudogene TRBV3-2); 10 positions agree with TRBD2. The CDR3 contains 15 residues. J lost 0 bases, V lost 4 bases, and 3 bases had no gene match. Germline loops: CDR1 LGHDT, CDR2 YNNKEL (reference sequence). CDR3 DNA sequence: TGTGCCAGCAGCCCCTCTAGCGGGAGCTCCTACGAGCAGTACTTC. It specifies CASSPSSGSSYEQYF.

The rearrangement joins TRBV3-1 (or the pseudogene TRBV3-2) to TRBJ2-1; TRBD2 is a possible D gene (6 bases). Per the germline V gene, CDR1 is LGHDT and CDR2 is YNNKEL (reference sequence). The CDR3 consists of 13 residues. With 1 base removed from V and 7 bases from J, the gap between germline ends came to 8 bases. CDR3 residues: CASSQGGRNEQFF. The CDR3 region has the DNA TGTGCCAGCAGCCAAGGAGGGAGGAATGAGCAGTTCTTC.

The chain couples TRBV30 to TRBJ2-7; 9 bases match TRBD1. The CDR3 has 15 residues. Germline V gene sequence: CDR1 GTSNPN, CDR2 SVGIG (reference sequence). Trimming at V came to 2 bases and at J to 5 bases, leaving 10 bases not matched to a gene. The CDR3 coding sequence is TGTGCCTGGAGTATCGGGACAGGGCTTCTCGACGAGCAGTACTTC. Protein sequence: CAWSIGTGLLDEQYF.

The V call is TRBV28, the J call TRBJ2-1; D may be TRBD2 (5 bases). This CDR3 spans 15 amino acids. The V gene's germline CDR1 is MDHEN and CDR2 SYDVKM. Trimming stripped 10 bases from V and 4 bases from J, with 20 bases between. This CDR3 reads CATLPPAERYNEQFF. CDR3 coding DNA: TGTGCCACCCTCCCCCCGGCGGAGCGGTACAATGAGCAGTTCTTC.

V usage is TRBV6-1 and J usage is TRBJ2-3, with a possible D match to TRBD2 (5 bases). V was pared by 1 base and J by 6 bases, with 11 bases between. This CDR3 spans 14 amino acids. Germline assignment: CDR1 MNHNS and CDR2 SASEGT. This CDR3 is CASSEGTFRDTQYF. CDR3 nucleotide sequence: TGTGCCAGCAGTGAAGGGACTTTTAGGGATACGCAGTATTTT.

The chain is built from TRBV4-2 and TRBJ2-3, with no clear D. V dropped 0 bases and J dropped 2 bases, with 18 bases sitting between them. The CDR3 covers 18 residues. Per the germline V gene, CDR1 is LGHNA and CDR2 is YNFKEQ. The CDR3 is CASSQDLLVSGNTDTQYF. As DNA, the CDR3 is TGTGCCAGCAGCCAAGATCTCCTAGTTTCGGGTAACACAGATACGCAGTATTTT.

V and J are TRBV5-6 and TRBJ1-3; 12 positions match TRBD1. Germline trimming cut 3 bases from V and 2 bases from J; bases unmatched to any gene: 6. The CDR3 consists of 17 residues. Germline assignment: CDR1 SGHDT and CDR2 YYEEEE. CDR3 sequence reads: CASSWAGTGGTGNTIYF. CDR3 DNA sequence: TGTGCCAGCAGCTGGGCGGGGACAGGGGGCACTGGAAACACCATATATTTT.

The genes are TRBV6-4 and TRBJ2-3; TRBD2 matches at 9 bases. Germline V gene lookup returns CDR1 MRHNA and CDR2 SNTAGT. The CDR3 sequence is 14 residues long. V was clipped by 4 bases and J by 1 base; unmatched bases: 0. The chain's CDR3 is CASSASGGTDTQYF. As DNA, the CDR3 is TGTGCCAGCAGTGCTAGCGGGGGCACAGATACGCAGTATTTT.

This clone was seen a single time. This chain joins TRBV5-4 and TRBJ2-7, with D tentatively TRBD2 (6 bases). The CDR3 covers 13 residues. Trimming took 5 bases from V and 5 from J, leaving 14 bases between them. Germline values: CDR1 SGHNT, CDR2 YYREEE (reference sequence). Here the CDR3 DNA reads TGTGCCAGCAGTTTATCCGGCGGGGACGAGCAGTACTTC. Its translation: CASSLSGGDEQYF.

CDR3 sequence reads: CASSPPGQTNSPLHF. The CDR3 DNA reads as TGTGCCAGCAGTCCGCCGGGACAGACTAATTCACCCCTCCACTTT. The rearrangement uses TRBV6-6 and TRBJ1-6; 7 nucleotides agree with TRBD1. The CDR3 loop spans 15 amino acids. The V gene's germline CDR1 is MNHNY and CDR2 SVGAGI (reference sequence). After removal of 5 bases from V and 6 bases from J, the junction contained 7 bases not matched to a gene.